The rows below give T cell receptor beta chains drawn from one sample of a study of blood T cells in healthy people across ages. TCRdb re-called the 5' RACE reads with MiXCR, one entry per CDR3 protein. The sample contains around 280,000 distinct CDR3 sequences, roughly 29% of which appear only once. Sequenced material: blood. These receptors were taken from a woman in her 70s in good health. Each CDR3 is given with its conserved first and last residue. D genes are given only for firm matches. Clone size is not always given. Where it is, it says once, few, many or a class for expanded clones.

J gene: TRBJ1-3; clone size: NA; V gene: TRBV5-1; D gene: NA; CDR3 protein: CASSLGSARGNTIYF; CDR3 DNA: TGCGCCAGCAGCTTGGGGTCAGCCCGAGGAAACACCATATATTTT
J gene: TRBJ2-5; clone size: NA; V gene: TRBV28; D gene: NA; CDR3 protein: CASSSPRGRGETQYF; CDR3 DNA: TGTGCCAGCAGTAGCCCCAGGGGAAGAGGAGAGACCCAGTACTTC
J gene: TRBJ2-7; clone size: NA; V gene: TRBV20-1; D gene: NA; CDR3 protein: CSAPSRDFLSYEQYF; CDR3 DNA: TGCAGTGCCCCAAGCCGGGACTTTCTGTCCTACGAGCAGTACTTC
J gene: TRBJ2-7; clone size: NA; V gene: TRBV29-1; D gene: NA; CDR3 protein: CSVVQLNEQYF; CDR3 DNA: TGCAGCGTTGTGCAGCTAAACGAGCAGTACTTC
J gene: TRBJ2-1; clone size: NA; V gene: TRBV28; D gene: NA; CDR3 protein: CASSPPSSWNEQFF; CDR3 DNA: TGTGCCAGCAGTCCCCCCTCGTCCTGGAATGAGCAGTTCTTC
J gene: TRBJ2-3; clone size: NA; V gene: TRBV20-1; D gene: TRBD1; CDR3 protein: CSARETIRTGTPDTQYF; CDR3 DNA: TGCAGTGCTAGAGAGACTATAAGGACAGGGACCCCAGATACGCAGTATTTT
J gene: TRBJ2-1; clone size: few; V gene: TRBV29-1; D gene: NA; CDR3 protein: CSVELAALAYEQFF; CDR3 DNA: TGCAGCGTTGAGTTAGCCGCGCTAGCGTATGAGCAGTTCTTC
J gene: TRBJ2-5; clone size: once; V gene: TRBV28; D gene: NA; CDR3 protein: CASSITGYQETQYF; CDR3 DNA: TGTGCCAGCAGTATCACAGGGTACCAAGAGACCCAGTACTTC
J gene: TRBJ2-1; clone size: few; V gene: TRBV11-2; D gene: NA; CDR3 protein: CASSLVGDFYNEQFF; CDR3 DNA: TGTGCCAGCAGCTTAGTTGGGGACTTCTACAATGAGCAGTTCTTC
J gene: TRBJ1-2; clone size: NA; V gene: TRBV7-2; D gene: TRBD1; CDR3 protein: CASSLGGQAQYGYTF; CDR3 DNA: TGTGCCAGCAGCTTGGGGGGACAGGCTCAATATGGCTACACCTTC